A single sample gave rise to the 25 T cell receptor beta chains below, sequenced in a study of T-cell reconstitution after alpha-beta-depleted transplantation in children. Molecular barcoding with unique molecular identifiers was used for the TCRbeta library. Each CDR3 protein gets one entry after TCRdb re-called the PCR reads with MiXCR. The table records some 220,000 distinct CDR3 sequences, 11% of them present only once. The sample consisted of PBMCs, taken before TCRalphabeta/CD19-depleted stem cell transplant. The source of these receptors is a child under two years old with acute myeloid leukemia, due to receive a stem cell transplant.

Details on this clonotype: At one end, the junction sequence differs from germline, possibly due to a read error. The chain combines TRBV7-2 with TRBJ2-3; no clear D gene. CDR3 length equals 11 residues. Germline CDR1 SGHTA, CDR2 FQGNSA. Here the CDR3 reads CDSSLQDTQYF. CDR3 nucleotides: TGTGACAGCAGCTTACAGGATACGCAGTATTTT.

This clonotype was seen many times. The J gene is TRBJ1-5, the V gene TRBV5-1; weak D call: TRBD1 (5 bases). V was shortened by 0 bases and J by 4 bases, with 20 bases between the two germline ends. Germline V gene data show CDR1 as SGHRS and CDR2 as YFSETQ. This CDR3 has 18 amino acids. CDR3 sequence: CASSLGVQVFQGNQPQHF. CDR3 DNA sequence: TGCGCCAGCAGCTTGGGGGTACAGGTCTTCCAAGGGAATCAGCCCCAGCATTTT.

The table lists this clonotype with many counts. The genes are TRBV28 and TRBJ1-5; 7 bases align to TRBD1. CDR1 MDHEN and CDR2 SYDVKM come from the germline V gene. With V trimmed by 3 bases and J by 5 bases, 10 bases remained unmatched. The CDR3 loop spans 16 amino acids. CDR3 DNA sequence: TGTGCCAGCAGTTTCGGGGGACAGTTGGTCGATCAGCCCCAGCATTTT. It is translated as CASSFGGQLVDQPQHF.

With respect to this clonotype: This may be a read error, as it is one base from a much larger clone. The genes are TRBV12-3 or TRBV12-4 and TRBJ2-3; 10 bases match TRBD2. The CDR3 contains 18 residues. V was clipped by 10 bases and J by 2 bases; unmatched bases: 18. The CDR3 region has the DNA TGTGCCATCAGCCCCTCGCCCCAACTAGCGGGACCCACAGATACGCAGTATTTT. Its protein product is CAISPSPQLAGPTDTQYF.

The table lists this clonotype with many counts. This chain connects TRBV12-3 or TRBV12-4 to TRBJ2-3; D is unresolved. CDR3 length: 13 amino acids. With 2 bases removed from V and 7 bases from J, the gap between germline ends came to 10 bases. CDR3 sequence reads: CASSLNHGNTQYF. CDR3 bases: TGTGCCAGCAGTTTAAATCACGGAAATACGCAGTATTTT.

The table lists this clonotype with many counts. The chain carries TRBV29-1 and TRBJ1-2; D is perhaps TRBD1 (5 bases). The CDR3 spans 11 residues. V lost 3 bases and J 8 bases, leaving 10 bases between the germline ends. In germline, CDR1 is SQVTM, CDR2 ANQGSEA. The CDR3 sequence: CSVEGVVGYTF. Written as DNA, the CDR3 is TGCAGCGTTGAGGGGGTTGTGGGCTACACCTTC.

This clonotype showed up many times. J is TRBJ1-1 and V is TRBV7-2; D call uncertain. V was shortened by 5 bases and J by 1 base, with 11 bases between the two germline ends. Germline loops: CDR1 SGHTA, CDR2 FQGNSA. The length of the CDR3 is 14 residues. As DNA, the CDR3 is TGTGCCAGCAGCCCTCGCTACACGAACACTGAAGCTTTCTTT. Encoded protein: CASSPRYTNTEAFF.

This clonotype was seen more than once but under ten times. At one boundary the junction diverges from the germline segment, which might be a read error. CDR3 amino acids: CVSSFDRAEAFF. CDR3 DNA: TGTGTCAGCAGTTTTGACAGGGCTGAAGCTTTCTTT. This chain uses TRBV12-3 or TRBV12-4 with TRBJ1-1; 7 bases map to TRBD1. This CDR3 spans 12 amino acids.

This clonotype was seen at least ten times. CDR3 nucleotides: TGTGCCAGCAGTTTGAGGGTGCCTTATGGCTACACCTTC. It encodes CASSLRVPYGYTF. This rearrangement joins TRBV12-3 or TRBV12-4 to TRBJ1-2; D not resolved. V was cut by 3 bases and J by 5 bases, with 10 bases left in between. The CDR3 has 13 amino acids.

This clonotype occurred many times. This chain uses TRBV5-1 with TRBJ1-4, with D possibly TRBD1 on 5 matching bases. Germline V gives CDR1 SGHRS, CDR2 YFSETQ. The CDR3 contains 15 residues. V dropped 4 bases and J dropped 5 bases, with 15 bases sitting between them. The CDR3: CASSDSWGGNEKLFF. Written as DNA, the CDR3 is TGCGCCAGCAGCGACAGTTGGGGGGGGAATGAAAAACTGTTTTTT.

This clonotype came up many times. The chain combines TRBV3-1 with TRBJ1-2; D gene uncertain. Germline assignment: CDR1 LGHDT and CDR2 YNNKEL (reference sequence). V gave up 1 base and J gave up 6 bases, with 6 bases separating them. The CDR3 has 12 residues. CDR3 nucleotide sequence: TGTGCCAGCAGCCAAGGCGATAATGGCTACACCTTC. Translation gives CASSQGDNGYTF.

There are many counts of this clonotype. The rearrangement uses TRBV3-1 and TRBJ1-1; D might be TRBD1 (5 bases). The CDR3 is made up of 14 amino acids. Germline V gene data show CDR1 as LGHDT and CDR2 as YNNKEL (reference sequence). Between the trimmed V and J ends, which lost 3 bases and 1 base, there was a span of 9 bases. The CDR3: CASSHATANTEAFF. The CDR3 region has the DNA TGTGCCAGCAGCCACGCGACAGCGAACACTGAAGCTTTCTTT.

This clonotype was found many times. V gene TRBV5-1 combines with J gene TRBJ1-3; 7 nucleotides agree with TRBD1. Germline values: CDR1 SGHRS, CDR2 YFSETQ. J lost 7 bases, V lost 0 bases, and 4 bases had no gene match. The CDR3 has 14 amino acids. The CDR3 sequence is CASSLGTGENTIYF. The CDR3 DNA follows: TGCGCCAGCAGCTTGGGAACAGGGGAGAACACCATATATTTT.

This clonotype was counted at least ten times. The chain uses TRBV5-1 and TRBJ2-7; D call uncertain. V was trimmed by 4 bases and J by 3 bases, leaving 8 bases between them. Germline V lookup: CDR1 SGHRS, CDR2 YFSETQ. The CDR3 has 12 residues. In DNA form, the CDR3 reads TGCGCCAGCAGCCGAAATGACTACGAGCAGTACTTC. Its protein product is CASSRNDYEQYF.

This clonotype was detected ten times or more. The chain couples TRBV15 to TRBJ2-1; a possible D gene is TRBD2 (5 bases). The CDR3 totals 13 residues. V was pared by 5 bases and J by 4 bases, with 9 bases between. The germline gives CDR1 LNHNV, CDR2 YYDKDF (reference sequence). The CDR3 coding sequence is TGTGCCACCAGCGGAGGAAATTACAATGAGCAGTTCTTC. Translation gives CATSGGNYNEQFF.

This clonotype was observed many times. The chain is built from TRBV20-1 and TRBJ2-7; D possibly corresponds to TRBD1 (5 bases). Trimming took off 4 bases at V and 2 bases at J, with 6 bases between the two ends. The CDR3 contains 11 residues. Germline CDR1 reads DFQATT; CDR2 reads SNEGSKA (reference sequence). CDR3 in amino acids: CSATDTYEQYF. The CDR3 nucleotides are TGCAGTGCTACGGACACCTACGAGCAGTACTTC.

This clonotype was picked up a small number of times. CDR3 nucleotide sequence: TGTGCCAGCAGTTCCCTCCGCGGGGGGGCAGGGACCCAGTACTTC. Translation: CASSSLRGGAGTQYF. The chain recombines TRBV28 with TRBJ2-5; TRBD2 matches at 9 bases. V shed 4 bases, J shed 7 bases, and the junction held 10 bases outside the gene matches. CDR1 MDHEN and CDR2 SYDVKM come from the germline V gene. The CDR3 contains 15 residues.

There are many counts of this clonotype. This chain links TRBV20-1 with TRBJ2-5, with D possibly TRBD2 on 6 matching bases. The CDR3 consists of 15 residues. The germline V gene has CDR1 DFQATT and CDR2 SNEGSKA (reference sequence). Trimming cost V 0 bases and J 5 bases, with 16 bases left between them. The CDR3 loop is CSARDLGRAGETQYF. In DNA, the CDR3 is TGCAGTGCTAGAGATCTGGGGCGGGCGGGGGAGACCCAGTACTTC.

This clonotype was recorded at least ten times. The chain couples TRBV12-3 or TRBV12-4 to TRBJ1-2; no definite D call. The CDR3 has 12 amino acids. Between the trimmed V and J ends, which lost 4 bases and 4 bases, there was a span of 7 bases. The CDR3 loop is CASSSDLYGYTF. Here the CDR3 DNA reads TGTGCCAGCAGTTCGGACCTCTATGGCTACACCTTC.

This clonotype has a handful of counts. J is TRBJ2-3 and V is TRBV7-2; 10 nucleotides align to TRBD2. The length of the CDR3 is 15 residues. V shed 1 base and J 8 bases; nucleotides not matched to a gene: 6. CDR1 SGHTA and CDR2 FQGNSA come from the germline V gene. The CDR3 region is CASSLVNLAGVTQYF. For the CDR3, the DNA is TGTGCCAGCAGCTTAGTGAATCTAGCGGGAGTTACGCAGTATTTT.

This clonotype has at least ten counts. V is TRBV5-1 and J is TRBJ2-1; 12 positions agree with TRBD1. With 7 bases clipped from V and 6 bases from J, the junction kept 2 bases outside the gene matches. The length of the CDR3 is 13 residues. The germline V gene encodes CDR1 SGHRS and CDR2 YFSETQ. The CDR3 bases are TGCGCCAGCCGGGACAGGGGGCGCAATGAGCAGTTCTTC. Translation gives CASRDRGRNEQFF.

This clonotype showed up many times. The genes are TRBV20-1 and TRBJ2-7, with TRBD2 matching over 9 bases. Germline-derived CDR1 and CDR2 are DFQATT and SNEGSKA (reference sequence). V shed 5 bases and J 2 bases; nucleotides not matched to a gene: 7. This CDR3 comprises 14 residues. CDR3 sequence (DNA): TGCAGTGCTCTTCCGGGACTAGCACCCTACGAGCAGTACTTC. It specifies CSALPGLAPYEQYF.

The chain joins TRBV10-3 to TRBJ2-1; tentatively, D is TRBD1 or TRBD2 (5 bases each). Trimming took 0 bases from V and 7 from J, leaving 13 bases between them. Germline CDR1 ENHRY, CDR2 SYGVKD. The CDR3 is made up of 15 amino acids. DNA for the CDR3: TGTGCCATCAGTGAGTCGCGCGCAGGGAGAAATGAGCAGTTCTTC. Its protein is CAISESRAGRNEQFF.

Ten or more counts support this clonotype. The rearrangement uses TRBV5-1 and TRBJ2-1; D gene uncertain. Looked up from germline, CDR1 is SGHRS and CDR2 is YFSETQ. V gave up 2 bases and J gave up 0 bases, with 9 bases separating them. There are 15 residues in the CDR3. The CDR3 spells CASSLGVSSYNEQFF. Here the CDR3 DNA reads TGCGCCAGCAGCTTAGGAGTGAGCTCCTACAATGAGCAGTTCTTC.

This clonotype appeared many times. The gene calls are TRBV15 and TRBJ1-4, with D possibly being TRBD1 (6 bases). The V gene's germline CDR1 is LNHNV and CDR2 YYDKDF (reference sequence). The ends were cut back, 1 base at V and 7 bases at J, with 16 bases in the middle. This CDR3 is 16 amino acids long. CDR3 sequence: CATSRGLGGLGEKLFF. The CDR3 nucleotides are TGTGCCACCAGCAGAGGCTTAGGGGGGCTTGGTGAAAAACTGTTTTTT.